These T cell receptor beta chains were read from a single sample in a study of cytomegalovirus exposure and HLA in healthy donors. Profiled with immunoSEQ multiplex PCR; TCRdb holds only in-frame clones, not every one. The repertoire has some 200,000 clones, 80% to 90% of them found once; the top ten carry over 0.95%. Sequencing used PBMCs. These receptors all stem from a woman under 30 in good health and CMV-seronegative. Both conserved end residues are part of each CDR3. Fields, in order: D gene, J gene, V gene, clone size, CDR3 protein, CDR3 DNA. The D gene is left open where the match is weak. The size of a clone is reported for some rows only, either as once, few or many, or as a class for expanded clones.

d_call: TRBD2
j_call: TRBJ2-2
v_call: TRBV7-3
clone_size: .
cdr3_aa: CASSLGPLAVTGELFF
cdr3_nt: TGTGCCAGCAGCTTAGGGCCCCTAGCGGTCACCGGGGAGCTGTTTTTT

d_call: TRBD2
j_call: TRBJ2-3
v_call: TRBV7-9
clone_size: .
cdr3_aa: CASTLSGATDTQYF
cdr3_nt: TGTGCCAGCACCCTGAGCGGGGCCACAGATACGCAGTATTTT

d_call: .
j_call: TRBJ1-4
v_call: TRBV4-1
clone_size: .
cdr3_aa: CASSQAGTNLFF
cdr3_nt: TGCGCCAGCAGCCAAGCAGGGACAAATCTGTTTTTT

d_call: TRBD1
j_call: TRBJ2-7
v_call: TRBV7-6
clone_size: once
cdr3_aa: CASSAGTAYEQYF
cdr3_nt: TGTGCCAGCAGCGCCGGGACAGCCTACGAGCAGTACTTC

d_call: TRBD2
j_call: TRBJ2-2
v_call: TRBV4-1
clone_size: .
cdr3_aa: CASSQRTSGINTGELFF
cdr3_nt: TGCGCCAGCAGCCAACGGACTAGCGGGATAAACACCGGGGAGCTGTTTTTT

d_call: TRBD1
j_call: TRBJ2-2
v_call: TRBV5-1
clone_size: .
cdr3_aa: CASSLAGGFTGELFF
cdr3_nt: TGCGCCAGCAGCTTGGCAGGGGGCTTCACCGGGGAGCTGTTTTTT

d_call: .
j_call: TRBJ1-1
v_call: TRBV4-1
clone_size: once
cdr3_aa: CASSQRHSEAFF
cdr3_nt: TGCGCCAGCAGCCAACGACACTCTGAAGCTTTCTTT

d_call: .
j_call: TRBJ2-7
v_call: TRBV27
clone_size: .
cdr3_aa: CASSLLGGTYEQYF
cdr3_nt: TGTGCCAGCAGTTTATTGGGGGGTACCTACGAGCAGTACTTC

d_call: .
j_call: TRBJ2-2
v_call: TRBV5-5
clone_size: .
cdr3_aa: CASSLPYRGTGELFF
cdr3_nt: TGTGCCAGCAGCTTGCCATATCGGGGGACCGGGGAGCTGTTTTTT

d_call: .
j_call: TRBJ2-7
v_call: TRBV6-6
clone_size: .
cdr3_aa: CASCPGQGTYEQYF
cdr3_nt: TGTGCCAGCTGTCCGGGACAAGGGACCTACGAGCAGTACTTC

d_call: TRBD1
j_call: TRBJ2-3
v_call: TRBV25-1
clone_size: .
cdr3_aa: CASSPPRTGGTDTQYF
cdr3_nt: TGTGCCAGCAGTCCGCCCCGGACAGGGGGCACAGATACGCAGTATTTT

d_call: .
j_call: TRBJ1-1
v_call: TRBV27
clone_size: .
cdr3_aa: CASRLWEHGRNTEAFF
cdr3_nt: TGTGCCAGCCGCCTTTGGGAGCACGGAAGGAACACTGAAGCTTTCTTT

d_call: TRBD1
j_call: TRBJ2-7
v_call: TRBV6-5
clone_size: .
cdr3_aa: CASRYRDRGSYEQYF
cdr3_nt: TGTGCCAGCAGGTACCGGGACAGGGGTTCCTACGAGCAGTACTTC

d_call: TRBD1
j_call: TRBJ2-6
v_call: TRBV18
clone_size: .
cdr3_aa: CASSPTGVSGANVLTF
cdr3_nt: TGTGCCAGCTCACCGACAGGGGTATCTGGGGCCAACGTCCTGACTTTC

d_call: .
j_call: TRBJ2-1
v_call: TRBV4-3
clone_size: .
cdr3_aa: CASSQDFIGEQFF
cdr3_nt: TGCGCCAGCAGCCAAGATTTTATCGGTGAGCAGTTCTTC

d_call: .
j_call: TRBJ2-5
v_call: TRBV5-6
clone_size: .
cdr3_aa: CASSLVQGETQYF
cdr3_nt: TGTGCCAGCAGCTTGGTGCAGGGAGAGACCCAGTACTTC

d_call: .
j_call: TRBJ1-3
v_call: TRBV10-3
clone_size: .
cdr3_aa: CAISAGLTSQSGNTIYF
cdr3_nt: TGTGCCATCAGTGCGGGACTCACATCCCAATCTGGAAACACCATATATTTT

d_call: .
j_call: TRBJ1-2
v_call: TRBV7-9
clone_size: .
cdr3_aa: CASSTIGASYGYTF
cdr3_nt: TGTGCCAGCAGCACGATTGGGGCTAGCTATGGCTACACCTTC

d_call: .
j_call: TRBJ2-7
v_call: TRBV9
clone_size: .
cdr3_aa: CASSPGVLQYF
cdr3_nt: TGTGCCAGCAGCCCGGGAGTGTTGCAGTACTTC

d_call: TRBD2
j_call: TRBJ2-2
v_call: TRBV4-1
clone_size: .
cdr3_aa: CASSQVWGGSTGELFF
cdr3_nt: TGCGCCAGCAGCCAAGTCTGGGGGGGGAGCACCGGGGAGCTGTTTTTT

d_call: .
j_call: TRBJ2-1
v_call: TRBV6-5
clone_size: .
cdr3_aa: CASSYEWQGYNEQFF
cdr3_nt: TGTGCCAGCAGTTACGAGTGGCAGGGTTACAATGAGCAGTTCTTC

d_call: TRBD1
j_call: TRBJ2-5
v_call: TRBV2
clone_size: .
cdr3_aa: CASSVDRGVQETQYF
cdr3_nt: TGTGCCAGCAGTGTCGACAGGGGGGTCCAAGAGACCCAGTACTTC

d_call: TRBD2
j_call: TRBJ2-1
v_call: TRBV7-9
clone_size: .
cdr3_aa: CASSSTSGGHYNEQFF
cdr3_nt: TGTGCCAGCAGCTCGACTAGCGGGGGGCACTACAATGAGCAGTTCTTC

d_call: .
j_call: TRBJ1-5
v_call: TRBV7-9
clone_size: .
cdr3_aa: CASSLDGVQPQHF
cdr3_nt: TGTGCCAGCAGCTTAGACGGGGTCCAGCCCCAGCATTTT

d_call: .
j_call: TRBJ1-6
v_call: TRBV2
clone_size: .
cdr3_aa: CASTGTLQGLSPLHF
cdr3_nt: TGTGCCAGCACAGGGACCCTTCAGGGGTTATCACCCCTCCACTTT

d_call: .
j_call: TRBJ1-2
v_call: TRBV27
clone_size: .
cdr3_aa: CASSALPWQSSYGYTF
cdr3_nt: TGTGCCAGCAGCGCCCTTCCCTGGCAGTCCTCTTATGGCTACACCTTC

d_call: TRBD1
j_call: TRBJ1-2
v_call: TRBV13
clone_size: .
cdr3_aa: CASSRQGVLYGYTF
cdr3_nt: TGTGCCAGCAGCCGACAGGGGGTCCTCTATGGCTACACCTTC

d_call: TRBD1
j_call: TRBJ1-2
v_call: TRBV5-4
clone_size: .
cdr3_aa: CASSRDVSQGAQVHGYTF
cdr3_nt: TGTGCCAGCAGCCGCGACGTTTCACAGGGGGCGCAAGTCCATGGCTACACCTTC

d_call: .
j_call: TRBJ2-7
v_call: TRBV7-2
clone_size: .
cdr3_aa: CASSLGGGAALNEQYF
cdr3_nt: TGTGCCAGCAGCTTAGGGGGCGGGGCCGCCTTAAACGAGCAGTACTTC

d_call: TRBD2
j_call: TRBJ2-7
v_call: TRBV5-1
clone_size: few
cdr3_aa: CASSLGIRTSGIPPYEQYF
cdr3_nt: TGCGCCAGCAGCTTGGGTATCCGGACTAGCGGGATACCCCCCTACGAGCAGTACTTC

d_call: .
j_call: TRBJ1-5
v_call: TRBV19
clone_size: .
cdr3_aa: CASTAKTRVNQPQHF
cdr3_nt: TGTGCCAGTACTGCGAAAACGAGGGTCAATCAGCCCCAGCATTTT

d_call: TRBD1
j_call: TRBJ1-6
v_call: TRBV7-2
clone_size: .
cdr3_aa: CASSRTDRAVNSPLHF
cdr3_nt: TGTGCCAGCAGCCGGACGGACAGGGCAGTTAATTCACCCCTCCACTTT

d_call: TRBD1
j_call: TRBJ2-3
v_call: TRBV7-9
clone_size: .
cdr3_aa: CASRNPPGQGKDTQYF
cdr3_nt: TGTGCCAGCAGAAACCCCCCGGGACAGGGGAAAGATACGCAGTATTTT

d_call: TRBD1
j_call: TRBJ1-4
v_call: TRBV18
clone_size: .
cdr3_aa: CASSPPRTGRSEKLFF
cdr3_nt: TGTGCCAGCTCACCTCCCCGGACAGGGCGAAGTGAAAAACTGTTTTTT

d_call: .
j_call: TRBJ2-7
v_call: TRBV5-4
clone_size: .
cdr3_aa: CASSLDGQGAYEQYF
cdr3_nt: TGTGCCAGCAGCTTGGATGGGCAGGGCGCCTACGAGCAGTACTTC

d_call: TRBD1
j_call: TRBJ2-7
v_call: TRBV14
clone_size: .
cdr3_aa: CASSHLNPGQGHEQYF
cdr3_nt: TGTGCCAGCAGCCACCTAAACCCGGGACAGGGCCACGAGCAGTACTTC

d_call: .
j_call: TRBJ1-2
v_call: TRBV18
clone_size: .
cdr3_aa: CASSRSPYPDRHYGYTF
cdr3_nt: TGTGCCAGCTCACGGAGTCCCTATCCCGACCGCCACTATGGCTACACCTTC

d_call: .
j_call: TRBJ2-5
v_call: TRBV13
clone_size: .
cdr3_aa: CASSRGRYETQYF
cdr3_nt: TGTGCCAGCAGCCGGGGAAGGTACGAGACCCAGTACTTC

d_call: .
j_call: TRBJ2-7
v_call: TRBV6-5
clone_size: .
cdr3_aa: CASSYSISEVPYEQYF
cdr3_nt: TGTGCCAGCAGTTACTCGATCAGCGAGGTCCCCTACGAGCAGTACTTC

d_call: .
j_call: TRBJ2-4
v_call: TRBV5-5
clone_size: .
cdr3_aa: CASSYSEAKNIQYF
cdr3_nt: TGTGCCAGCAGCTATTCTGAGGCCAAAAACATTCAGTACTTC

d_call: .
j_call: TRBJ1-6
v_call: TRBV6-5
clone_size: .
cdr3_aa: CASTLQGSYNSPLHF
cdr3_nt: TGTGCCAGCACCCTACAGGGCTCCTATAATTCACCCCTCCACTTT

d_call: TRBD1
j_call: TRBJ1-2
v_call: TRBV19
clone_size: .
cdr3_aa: CASSIVTGASDYGYTF
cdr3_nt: TGTGCCAGTAGTATAGTGACAGGGGCTTCGGACTATGGCTACACCTTC

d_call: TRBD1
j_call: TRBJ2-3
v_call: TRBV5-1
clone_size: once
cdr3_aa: CASSLAPGQSTDTQYF
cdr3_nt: TGCGCCAGCAGCTTGGCCCCGGGACAGAGCACAGATACGCAGTATTTT

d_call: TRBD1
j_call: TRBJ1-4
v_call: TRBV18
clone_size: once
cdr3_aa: CASSERTGYNEKLFF
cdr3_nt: TGTGCCAGCTCAGAGCGGACAGGTTATAATGAAAAACTGTTTTTT

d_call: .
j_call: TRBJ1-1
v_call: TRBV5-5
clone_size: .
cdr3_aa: CASSSAVAGSMNTEAFF
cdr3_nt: TGTGCCAGCAGTTCGGCTGTCGCAGGATCTATGAACACTGAAGCTTTCTTT

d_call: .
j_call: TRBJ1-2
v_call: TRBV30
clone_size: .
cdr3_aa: CAWSEGYADGYTF
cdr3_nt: TGTGCCTGGAGTGAGGGGTATGCTGATGGCTACACCTTC

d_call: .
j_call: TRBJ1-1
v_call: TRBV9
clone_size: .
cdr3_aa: CALRGAFF
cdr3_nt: TGTGCTCTTAGAGGGGCTTTCTTT

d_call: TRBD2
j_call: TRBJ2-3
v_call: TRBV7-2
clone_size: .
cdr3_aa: CASSRTSGGGRDTQYF
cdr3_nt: TGTGCCAGCAGCCGGACTAGCGGAGGAGGTAGAGATACGCAGTATTTT

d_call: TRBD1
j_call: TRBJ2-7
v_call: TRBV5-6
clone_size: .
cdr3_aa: CASSLGQGEKQYF
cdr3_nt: TGTGCCAGCAGCTTGGGACAGGGGGAAAAGCAGTACTTC

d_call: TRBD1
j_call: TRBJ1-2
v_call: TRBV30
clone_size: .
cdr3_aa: CAWSVLRWGTGEGGYTF
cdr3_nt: TGTGCCTGGAGTGTACTAAGATGGGGCACAGGGGAAGGCGGCTACACCTTC

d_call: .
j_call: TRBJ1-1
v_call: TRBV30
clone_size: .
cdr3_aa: CAWSGWGERGETEAFF
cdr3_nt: TGTGCCTGGAGTGGCTGGGGGGAAAGAGGTGAGACTGAAGCTTTCTTT

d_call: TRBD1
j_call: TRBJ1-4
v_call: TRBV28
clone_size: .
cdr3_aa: CASSSGGGVKLFF
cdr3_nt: TGTGCCAGCAGTTCAGGGGGCGGGGTAAAACTGTTTTTT

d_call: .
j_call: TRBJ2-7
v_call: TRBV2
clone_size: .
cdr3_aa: CASGIAVSYEQYF
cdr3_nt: TGTGCCAGTGGGATAGCGGTCTCCTACGAGCAGTACTTC

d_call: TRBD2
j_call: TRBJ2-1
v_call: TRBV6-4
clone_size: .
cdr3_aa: CASSGDYGRYNEQFF
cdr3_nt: TGTGCCAGCAGCGGGGACTACGGTCGATACAATGAGCAGTTCTTC

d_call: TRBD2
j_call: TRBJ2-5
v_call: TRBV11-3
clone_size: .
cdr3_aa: CASSSIMGGQETQYF
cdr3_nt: TGTGCCAGCAGCTCAATAATGGGGGGGCAAGAGACCCAGTACTTC

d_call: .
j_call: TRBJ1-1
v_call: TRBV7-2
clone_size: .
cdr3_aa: CASSLSGGVKTEAFF
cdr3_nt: TGTGCCAGCAGCTTATCGGGAGGGGTAAAAACTGAAGCTTTCTTT

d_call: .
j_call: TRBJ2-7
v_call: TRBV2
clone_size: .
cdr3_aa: CAAVGEPVYEQYF
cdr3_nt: TGTGCAGCAGTCGGAGAGCCTGTCTACGAGCAGTACTTC

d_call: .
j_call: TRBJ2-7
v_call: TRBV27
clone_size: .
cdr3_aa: CASSLAWTGDTYGQYF
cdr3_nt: TGTGCCAGCAGTTTAGCGTGGACGGGAGACACTTACGGGCAGTACTTC

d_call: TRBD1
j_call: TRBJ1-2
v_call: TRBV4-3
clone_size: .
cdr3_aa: CASSQDRQGARSNYGYTF
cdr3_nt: TGCGCCAGCAGCCAAGATCGTCAGGGGGCAAGATCTAACTATGGCTACACCTTC

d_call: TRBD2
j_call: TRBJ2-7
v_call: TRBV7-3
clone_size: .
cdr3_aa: CASSSLAGVIYEQYF
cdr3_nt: TGTGCCAGCAGCTCACTAGCGGGAGTGATCTACGAGCAGTACTTC